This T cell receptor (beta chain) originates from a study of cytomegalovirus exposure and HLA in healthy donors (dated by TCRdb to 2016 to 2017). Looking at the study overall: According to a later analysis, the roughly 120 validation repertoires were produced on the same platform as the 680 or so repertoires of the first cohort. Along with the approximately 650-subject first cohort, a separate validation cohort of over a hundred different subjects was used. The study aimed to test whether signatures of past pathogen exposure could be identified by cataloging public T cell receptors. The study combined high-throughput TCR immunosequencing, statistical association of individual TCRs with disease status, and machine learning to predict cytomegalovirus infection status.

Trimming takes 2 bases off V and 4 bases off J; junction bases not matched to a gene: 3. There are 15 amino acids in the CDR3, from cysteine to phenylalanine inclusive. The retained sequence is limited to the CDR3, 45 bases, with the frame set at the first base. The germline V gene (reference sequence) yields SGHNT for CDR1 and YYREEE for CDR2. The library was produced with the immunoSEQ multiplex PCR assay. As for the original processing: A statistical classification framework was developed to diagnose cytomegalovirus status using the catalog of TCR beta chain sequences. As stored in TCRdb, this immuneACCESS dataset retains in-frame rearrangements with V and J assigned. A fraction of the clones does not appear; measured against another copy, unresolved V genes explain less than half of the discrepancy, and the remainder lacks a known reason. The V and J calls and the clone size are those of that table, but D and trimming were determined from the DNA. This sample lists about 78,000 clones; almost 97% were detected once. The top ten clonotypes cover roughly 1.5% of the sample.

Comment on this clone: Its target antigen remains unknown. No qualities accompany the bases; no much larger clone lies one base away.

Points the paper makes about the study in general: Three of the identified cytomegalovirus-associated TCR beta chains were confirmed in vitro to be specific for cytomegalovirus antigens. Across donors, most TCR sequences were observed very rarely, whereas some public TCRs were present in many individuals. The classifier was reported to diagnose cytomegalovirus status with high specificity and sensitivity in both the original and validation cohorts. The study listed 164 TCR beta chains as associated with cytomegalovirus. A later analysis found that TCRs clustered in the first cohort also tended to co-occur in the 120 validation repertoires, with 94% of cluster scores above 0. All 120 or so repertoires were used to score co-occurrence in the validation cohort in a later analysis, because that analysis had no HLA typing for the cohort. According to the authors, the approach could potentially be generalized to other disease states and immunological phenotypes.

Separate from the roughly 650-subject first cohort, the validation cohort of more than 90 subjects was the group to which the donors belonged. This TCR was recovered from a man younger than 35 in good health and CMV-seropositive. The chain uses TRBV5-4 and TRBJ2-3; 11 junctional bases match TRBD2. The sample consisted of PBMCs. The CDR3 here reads CASSLLAGVADTQYF. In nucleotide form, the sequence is TGTGCCAGCAGCTTACTAGCGGGAGTGGCAGATACGCAGTATTTT. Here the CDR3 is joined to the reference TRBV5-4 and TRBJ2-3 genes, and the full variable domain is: ETGVTQSPTHLIKTRGQQVTLRCSSQSGHNTVSWYQQALGQGPQFIFQYYREEENGRGNFPPRFSGLQFPNYSSELNVNALELDDSALYLCASSLLAGVADTQYFGPGTRLTVL.